The 10 T cell receptor beta chains presented below share a single source sample, sequenced in a study of CD8 T cells in Susac syndrome. Random hexamers were used to reverse transcribe 0.5 to 1 ug of RNA. TCRdb reprocessed the immunoSEQ multiplex PCR reads via MiXCR and lists one record per CDR3 protein. The table has under 200,000 distinct CDR3 sequences, roughly 95% seen once. The sequenced material came from CD8+ T cells from PBMCs. These receptors came from a human donor with multiple sclerosis.

The genes are TRBV10-2 and TRBJ1-1; a possible D gene is TRBD1 (6 bases). The CDR3 is made up of 12 amino acids. Deletions cut 6 bases from V and 5 bases from J, with 10 bases between. The V gene's germline CDR1 is WSHSY and CDR2 SAAADI. The CDR3 here is CASRVRGTEAFF. CDR3 sequence (DNA): TGCGCCAGCAGAGTCAGGGGAACTGAAGCTTTCTTT.

The gene calls are TRBV28 and TRBJ2-1; D might be TRBD2 (6 bases). CDR1 is MDHEN, CDR2 SYDVKM, per germline. The CDR3 contains 15 residues. Trimming removed 6 bases at V and 5 bases at J, with 17 bases between. CDR3 region: CASSPTGAGNNEQFF. Written as DNA, the CDR3 is TGTGCCAGCAGCCCCACAGGCGCGGGAAACAATGAGCAGTTCTTC.

The J gene is TRBJ2-1, the V gene TRBV7-9; 8 bases line up with TRBD2. Losses at the gene ends were 5 bases for V and 4 bases for J; bases not matched to a gene: 7. Germline CDR1 and CDR2: SEHNR and FQNEAQ (reference sequence). The CDR3 has 15 amino acids. The CDR3 DNA reads TGTGCCAGCAGCCCGCGGACTAGCAGATACAATGAGCAGTTCTTC. Encoded protein: CASSPRTSRYNEQFF. Full variable domain (outside the CDR3, taken from reference TRBV7-9 and TRBJ2-1): DTGVSQNPRHKITKRGQNVTFRCDPISEHNRLYWYRQTLGQGPEFLTYFQNEAQLEKSRLLSDRFSAERPKGSFSTLEIQRTEQGDSAMYLCASSPRTSRYNEQFFGPGTRLTVL.

This clonotype was picked up one time. This chain uses TRBV29-1 with TRBJ1-4, with 7 bases that match TRBD1. This CDR3 comprises 14 residues. With 4 bases clipped from V and 3 bases from J, the junction kept 5 bases outside the gene matches. Germline V gene lookup returns CDR1 SQVTM and CDR2 ANQGSEA. The CDR3 reads CSVGETGPNEKLFF. In DNA, the CDR3 is TGCAGCGTTGGGGAGACAGGGCCTAATGAAAAACTGTTTTTT.

The genes are TRBV20-1 and TRBJ1-5; 7 bases agree with TRBD1. Germline V gene lookup returns CDR1 DFQATT and CDR2 SNEGSKA (reference sequence). CDR3 length equals 15 residues. With V trimmed by 6 bases and J by 4 bases, 12 bases remained unmatched. The CDR3 sequence: CSANSQGEGNQPQHF. The CDR3 DNA is TGCAGTGCGAACTCCCAGGGGGAAGGGAATCAGCCCCAGCATTTT.

The chain is built from TRBV27 and TRBJ2-5, with 14 bases aligning to TRBD2. Germline CDR1 is MNHEY and CDR2 is SMNVEV (reference sequence). The CDR3 covers 16 residues. The trim removed 3 bases at V and 5 bases at J, leaving 5 bases unmatched. CDR3 protein: CASSLGTSGRRETQYF. DNA for the CDR3: TGTGCCAGCAGTTTGGGGACTAGCGGGAGACGGGAGACCCAGTACTTC.

V is TRBV13 and J is TRBJ2-3, with D tentatively TRBD1 (5 bases). The CDR3 is 13 residues long. V lost 9 bases and J lost 9, with 19 bases in between. The germline CDR1 and CDR2 sequences are PRHDT and FYEKMQ (reference sequence). The CDR3, as DNA: TGTGCCAGTACCCTTGATCAGGGAAACACGCAGTATTTT. It specifies CASTLDQGNTQYF.

The chain combines TRBV27 with TRBJ2-3; D is perhaps TRBD1 (6 bases). Trimming took 8 bases from V and 3 from J, leaving 12 bases between them. CDR3 length: 13 amino acids. Germline CDR1 is MNHEY and CDR2 is SMNVEV (reference sequence). The CDR3 is CASEGVGTDTQYF. CDR3 sequence (DNA): TGTGCCAGCGAGGGGGTGGGTACAGATACGCAGTATTTT.

This chain uses TRBV11-2 with TRBJ2-5; D is possibly TRBD1 (5 bases). Germline CDR1 is SGHAT and CDR2 is FQNNGV. There are 11 residues in the CDR3. Deletions cut 0 bases from V and 11 bases from J, with 7 bases between. The CDR3 sequence is CASSLEAGQYF. Here the CDR3 DNA reads TGTGCCAGCAGCTTAGAGGCAGGGCAGTACTTC.

This clonotype was seen just once. The V call is TRBV12-3 or TRBV12-4, the J call TRBJ2-7; D might be TRBD2 (5 bases). The V end lost 3 bases, the J end lost 4 bases, and 10 bases lay between the germline ends. CDR3 length: 13 amino acids. CDR3 nucleotides: TGTGCCAGCAGTTTTTCCCCGGGATACGAGCAGTACTTC. Translated, it gives CASSFSPGYEQYF.